This T cell receptor beta chain was sequenced during a study of cytomegalovirus exposure and HLA in healthy donors. A remark on this clone: Its cognate antigen is unknown.

PCR primers comprised 60 Vbeta and 13 Jbeta primers. This table comes from immunoSEQ multiplex PCR, and its TCRdb copy is limited to in-frame clones, with some not included. The table shows about 96,000 clones, with around 79% occurring only once. CDR3 length equals 13 residues. V was shortened by 7 bases and J by 4 bases, with 13 bases between the two germline ends. Germline CDR1 is MNHNS and CDR2 is SASEGT. Study-wide findings and caveats: The study designated 164 TCR beta chains cytomegalovirus-associated. Reports credit the classifier with highly specific, highly sensitive diagnosis of cytomegalovirus status. Most TCRs appeared rarely, but some public TCRs recurred in many donors.

The chain is built from TRBV6-1 and TRBJ1-2; no clear D. The clonotype comes from a female donor in good health and CMV-seropositive. Sequencing was carried out using PBMCs. CDR3 bases: TGTGCCAGCAAGCGGCCCCTGGGCTATGGCTACACCTTC. This encodes CASKRPLGYGYTF.